One sample yielded the 29 T cell receptor beta chains listed below, sequenced in a study of vaccination effects on CD4 cells after COVID-19. The assay was immunoSEQ multiplex PCR, and TCRdb's table has in-frame clones only and misses some. The sample records about 31,000 clones, about 66% being singletons. Their specific antigens are unknown. Antigen-specific CD4+ T cells expanded by the ViraFEST assay with viral peptide pools were then sequenced. Subsequent to 10 days of culture, CD4+ T cells were isolated. Participants completed two doses of the BNT162b2 or mRNA-1273 vaccine. Sequences were derived from CD4+ T cells from PBMCs cultured with SARS-CoV-2 spike peptides, sampled after COVID-19 vaccination. All receptors come from a human donor who received a COVID-19 vaccine.

This chain connects TRBV6-2 or TRBV6-3 to TRBJ2-7; possible D gene TRBD1, 5 bases. Germline V gene sequence: CDR1 MNHEY, CDR2 SVGEGT. The CDR3 runs to 13 residues. The V gene lost 4 bases and the J gene lost 7 bases, with 14 bases spanning the gap. The CDR3 DNA is TGTGCCAGCAGTTTTTGGGCAGGGCTGGAGCAGTACTTC. This codes for CASSFWAGLEQYF.

J is TRBJ2-7 and V is TRBV20-1; possibly TRBD1 for D (5 bases). The CDR3 sequence is 15 residues long. V was clipped by 3 bases and J by 1 base, with 16 bases between them. Germline CDR1 and CDR2: DFQATT and SNEGSKA (reference sequence). DNA for the CDR3: TGCAGTGCTAGTTTATTGAGAGGACAATCCTACGAGCAGTACTTC. This sequence encodes CSASLLRGQSYEQYF.

The rearrangement uses TRBV9 and TRBJ2-1, with TRBD2 matching 8 bases. Germline trimming cut 0 bases from V and 4 bases from J; bases unmatched to any gene: 9. This CDR3 has 17 amino acids. Germline V gene lookup returns CDR1 SGDLS and CDR2 YYNGEE. The CDR3 DNA follows: TGTGCCAGCAGCGTAGAGGGTAGCGGGATGTTTTACAATGAGCAGTTCTTC. Amino acid sequence: CASSVEGSGMFYNEQFF. Supplemented by reference TRBV9 and TRBJ2-1, the full variable domain reads DSGVTQTPKHLITATGQRVTLRCSPRSGDLSVYWYQQSLDQGLQFLIQYYNGEERAKGNILERFSAQQFPDLHSELNLSSLELGDSALYFCASSVEGSGMFYNEQFFGPGTRLTVL.

The genes are TRBV19 and TRBJ2-3; D not resolved. The length of the CDR3 is 15 residues. Trimming left V 3 bases short and J 9 bases short, with 19 bases between. The germline gives CDR1 LNHDA, CDR2 SQIVND (reference sequence). The CDR3 sequence is CASSIQEQAPHTQYF. CDR3 sequence (DNA): TGTGCCAGTAGTATTCAGGAGCAGGCTCCGCACACGCAGTATTTT.

This clone was observed a handful of times. The chain combines TRBV6-5 with TRBJ1-6, with a tentative D call TRBD1 (6 bases). The CDR3 spans 16 residues. Germline loops: CDR1 MNHEY, CDR2 SVGAGI. Between the trimmed V and J ends, which lost 2 bases and 5 bases, there was a span of 13 bases. The chain's CDR3 is CASSYRRGADNSPLHF. CDR3 DNA sequence: TGTGCCAGCAGTTACCGCCGGGGGGCGGATAATTCACCCCTCCACTTT.

J is TRBJ1-3 and V is TRBV18; D not certain. Germline lookup yields CDR1 KGHSH and CDR2 LQKENI. Trimming shortened V by 4 bases and J by 1 base, and 11 bases separated the two germline ends. The CDR3 is 15 amino acids. Written as DNA, the CDR3 is TGTGCCAGCTCACTAGTCCAAGGGTCTGGAAACACCATATATTTT. Protein: CASSLVQGSGNTIYF.

V usage is TRBV7-9 and J usage is TRBJ2-1; 12 bases line up with TRBD2. Germline assignment: CDR1 SEHNR and CDR2 FQNEAQ (reference sequence). With 4 bases clipped from V and 4 bases from J, the junction kept 2 bases outside the gene matches. The CDR3 totals 15 residues. This CDR3 reads CASSSGLAGYNEQFF. The CDR3, as DNA: TGTGCCAGCAGCTCGGGACTAGCGGGTTACAATGAGCAGTTCTTC.

This clone was counted between two and nine times. The V gene is TRBV4-1, the J gene TRBJ1-2; 7 bases line up with TRBD1. The ends lost 3 bases at V and 2 bases at J; junction bases unmatched: 6. The CDR3 loop spans 15 amino acids. Per the germline V gene, CDR1 is MGHRA and CDR2 is YSYEKL. This CDR3 is CASSHDRDGNYGYTF. The DNA of the CDR3 is TGCGCCAGCAGCCACGACAGGGACGGGAACTATGGCTACACCTTC.

The chain has TRBV6-5 and TRBJ1-1; no reliable D call. The CDR3 is 13 amino acids. Trimming took off 7 bases at V and 0 bases at J, with 9 bases between the two ends. Germline loops: CDR1 MNHEY, CDR2 SVGAGI. CDR3 DNA sequence: TGTGCCAGCACCCTAGCCCTGAACACTGAAGCTTTCTTT. Residues: CASTLALNTEAFF.

In regard to this clone: The junction departs from the called germline gene at one end, perhaps through a read error. The chain has TRBV6-1 and TRBJ1-4, with unresolved D. The CDR3 length is 14 residues. Looked up from germline, CDR1 is MNHNS and CDR2 is SASEGT. The CDR3 region has the DNA TGTGCCAGCATTGAACCGGGTTCTAGTGAAAAACTGTTTTTT. This codes for CASIEPGSSEKLFF.

The chain links TRBV11-1 to TRBJ2-1; maybe TRBD2 (5 bases). Germline values: CDR1 SGHAT, CDR2 FQDESV (reference sequence). V was cut by 0 bases and J by 4 bases, with 13 bases left in between. CDR3 length equals 16 residues. In DNA form, the CDR3 reads TGTGCCAGCAGCTTAGCGCGACGGGGTGGGTACAATGAGCAGTTCTTC. The encoded protein is CASSLARRGGYNEQFF.

In its sample, this clone was seen a few times. This chain joins TRBV5-4 and TRBJ1-1; no firm D call. The CDR3 is made up of 15 amino acids. The germline CDR1 and CDR2 sequences are SGHNT and YYREEE (reference sequence). V lost 0 bases and J 0 bases, leaving 9 bases between the germline ends. The CDR3 region has the DNA TGTGCCAGCAGCTTGGGTACCCCGTTGAACACTGAAGCTTTCTTT. It translates to CASSLGTPLNTEAFF.

V is TRBV28 and J is TRBJ1-4; possibly TRBD1 for D (5 bases). The CDR3 consists of 15 residues. Trimming cost V 4 bases and J 8 bases, with 17 bases left between them. Looked up from germline, CDR1 is MDHEN and CDR2 is SYDVKM. CDR3 sequence: CASSSNNQGWEKLFF. The CDR3 region has the DNA TGTGCCAGCAGTTCTAATAATCAGGGATGGGAAAAACTGTTTTTT.

The chain has TRBV2 and TRBJ1-1; D is unresolved. V lost 6 bases, J lost 11 bases, and 22 bases lay in between. The CDR3 has 14 residues. Germline values: CDR1 SNHLY, CDR2 FYNNEI. The chain's CDR3 is CASRDPGGYSHAFF. The CDR3 coding sequence is TGTGCCAGCAGGGACCCCGGAGGGTACAGCCATGCTTTCTTT.

The rearrangement uses TRBV6-1 and TRBJ1-2; weak D call: TRBD1 (5 bases). From germline, CDR1 is MNHNS and CDR2 SASEGT. The CDR3 contains 14 residues. V was shortened by 2 bases and J by 5 bases, with 12 bases between the two germline ends. Here the CDR3 DNA reads TGTGCCAGCAGTGAAAGCCACCGGGGGTATGGCTACACCTTC. Amino acids: CASSESHRGYGYTF.

This clone was seen a few times. This chain uses TRBV29-1 with TRBJ2-7; D uncertain. The V end was cut by 4 bases, the J end by 5 bases, with 6 bases between. Germline CDR1 SQVTM, CDR2 ANQGSEA. This CDR3 is built from 10 residues. CDR3 nucleotide sequence: TGCAGCGTTGTCCAGGACGAGCAGTACTTC. The encoded protein is CSVVQDEQYF.

DNA for the CDR3: TGTGCCAGCTTCTCAGGAGGCGGGGGAGCCCAAGAGACCCAGTACTTC. Translation: CASFSGGGGAQETQYF. The rearrangement uses TRBV5-4 and TRBJ2-5; 7 nucleotides agree with TRBD2. Germline V gene lookup returns CDR1 SGHNT and CDR2 YYREEE (reference sequence). The CDR3 has 16 residues. Trimming removed 7 bases from V and 1 base from J; junction bases left unmatched: 13.

This sequence joins TRBV6-2 or TRBV6-3 and TRBJ2-2; 12 bases agree with TRBD2. With 4 bases clipped from V and 5 bases from J, the junction kept 14 bases outside the gene matches. The germline V gene has CDR1 MNHEY and CDR2 SVGEGT. The CDR3 spans 19 residues. DNA of the CDR3: TGTGCCAGCAGTTTGGCCCGGACTAGCGGGGCAGGCGGGACCGGGGAGCTGTTTTTT. This translates into CASSLARTSGAGGTGELFF.

V gene TRBV6-5 combines with J gene TRBJ1-4; the D gene is possibly TRBD1 (6 bases). V was pared by 5 bases and J by 4 bases, with 11 bases between. CDR1 MNHEY and CDR2 SVGAGI come from the germline V gene. This CDR3 is built from 14 residues. CDR3 region: CASSRTVNNEKLFF. In DNA, the CDR3 is TGTGCCAGCAGTCGGACAGTCAATAATGAAAAACTGTTTTTT.

This clone has a handful of counts. The chain has TRBV9 and TRBJ2-3; D remains ambiguous. CDR3 length: 15 residues. Trimming removed 0 bases at V and 3 bases at J, with 11 bases between. In germline, CDR1 is SGDLS, CDR2 YYNGEE. The CDR3 DNA sequence: TGTGCCAGCAGCGTAGGGGCAGTTGGTACAGATACGCAGTATTTT. Translation gives CASSVGAVGTDTQYF.

CDR3: CASSFLGSSTNEKLFF. CDR3 DNA sequence: TGTGCCAGCAGTTTCTTGGGCAGCTCAACTAATGAAAAACTGTTTTTT. The chain recombines TRBV27 with TRBJ1-4; no reliable D call. The CDR3 extends over 16 amino acids. CDR1 is MNHEY and CDR2 is SMNVEV in the germline V gene (reference sequence). Trimming cost V 3 bases and J 0 bases, with 11 bases left between them.

This clone appeared a single time. J is TRBJ2-1 and V is TRBV11-2, with 13 bases identical to TRBD2. Germline CDR1 and CDR2: SGHAT and FQNNGV. V lost 5 bases to trimming and J lost 7 bases; unmatched junction nucleotides: 5. The CDR3 runs 15 residues. The CDR3 DNA reads TGTGCCAGCAGCACGAGACTAGCGGGGGGTAATGAGCAGTTCTTC. This gives the protein CASSTRLAGGNEQFF.

The chain links TRBV10-3 to TRBJ2-1, with TRBD1 identical over 10 bases. This CDR3 contains 13 residues. The J segment lost 7 bases and the V segment lost 10 bases, leaving 7 bases of the junction unmatched. The germline V gene encodes CDR1 ENHRY and CDR2 SYGVKD. Here the CDR3 DNA reads TGTGCCACGACAGGGGGCGCGTATAATGAGCAGTTCTTC. Translation gives CATTGGAYNEQFF.

This chain connects TRBV6-1 to TRBJ1-5; no definite D call. The CDR3 has 13 amino acids. Germline CDR1 MNHNS, CDR2 SASEGT. With 1 base removed from V and 13 bases from J, the gap between germline ends came to 14 bases. The CDR3 reads CASSEGQKNHQHF. CDR3 nucleotide sequence: TGTGCCAGCAGTGAAGGTCAGAAGAACCATCAGCATTTT.

The chain combines TRBV12-5 with TRBJ2-7; the D is unclear. Germline V gene data show CDR1 as LGHNT and CDR2 as FRNRAP. V was trimmed by 1 base and J by 6 bases, leaving 7 bases between them. The CDR3 is 12 amino acids. CDR3 protein: CASGLAFFEQYF. CDR3 in DNA: TGTGCTAGTGGTTTGGCGTTCTTCGAGCAGTACTTC.

This chain connects TRBV3-1 (or the pseudogene TRBV3-2) to TRBJ2-7; 9 bases align to TRBD2. Germline assignment: CDR1 LGHDT and CDR2 YNNKEL (reference sequence). V lost 0 bases, J lost 4 bases, and 4 bases stayed unmatched. CDR3 size: 15 residues. CDR3 nucleotides: TGTGCCAGCAGCCAAGAGCGGGGGGGCCTTTACGAGCAGTACTTC. This gives the protein CASSQERGGLYEQYF.

The V call is TRBV11-3, the J call TRBJ2-1, with D unclear. The germline V gene has CDR1 SGHNT and CDR2 YENEEA. CDR3 size: 14 residues. The V end was cut by 5 bases, the J end by 0 bases, with 8 bases between. CDR3 nucleotide sequence: TGTGCCAGCAGCCCACTCGGCTCCTACAATGAGCAGTTCTTC. Translating it yields CASSPLGSYNEQFF.

The chain combines TRBV2 with TRBJ2-6; D uncertain. Germline V CDR1 and CDR2: SNHLY, FYNNEI. The CDR3 length is 14 residues. V gave up 10 bases and J gave up 1 base, with 11 bases separating them. The CDR3 DNA follows: TGTGCCACCATGTCACGGTCTGGGGCCAACGTCCTGACTTTC. Encoded protein: CATMSRSGANVLTF.

The chain has TRBV27 and TRBJ2-2; D unresolved. Looked up from germline, CDR1 is MNHEY and CDR2 is SMNVEV (reference sequence). CDR3 length: 15 amino acids. Trimming cost V 8 bases and J 5 bases, with 18 bases left between them. CDR3 sequence: CASGPSPAETGELFF. For the CDR3, the DNA is TGTGCCAGCGGACCCTCTCCGGCCGAAACCGGGGAGCTGTTTTTT.